This T cell receptor beta chain was identified in a study of cytomegalovirus exposure and HLA in healthy donors. Study-level results: Analysis was carried out at a later point, and it linked a missense DCLRE1C variant to TCR beta V- and J-gene trimming. HLA alleles showed associations with some 17,000 TCR beta sequences in a later analysis, at a 0.05 false discovery rate.

With respect to this clone: The target antigen is unknown.

In germline, CDR1 is MDHEN, CDR2 SYDVKM. The J segment lost 5 bases and the V segment lost 5 bases, leaving 3 bases of the junction unmatched. The CDR3 is made up of 15 amino acids. The study ran its PCR with 60 Vbeta and 13 Jbeta primers. Measured with immunoSEQ multiplex PCR; TCRdb has only the in-frame clones, and not every one. Of more than 95,000 clones listed, 66% were seen once; the top ten hold about 3.5%. The TCR sequence derives from a woman aged 45 to 65 in good health and CMV-seronegative. Input material: PBMCs. The chain recombines TRBV28 with TRBJ2-1, with 13 bases lining up with TRBD2. CDR3 in amino acids: CASSPGLAGDNEQFF. In DNA, the CDR3 is TGTGCCAGCAGTCCCGGACTAGCGGGAGACAATGAGCAGTTCTTC.